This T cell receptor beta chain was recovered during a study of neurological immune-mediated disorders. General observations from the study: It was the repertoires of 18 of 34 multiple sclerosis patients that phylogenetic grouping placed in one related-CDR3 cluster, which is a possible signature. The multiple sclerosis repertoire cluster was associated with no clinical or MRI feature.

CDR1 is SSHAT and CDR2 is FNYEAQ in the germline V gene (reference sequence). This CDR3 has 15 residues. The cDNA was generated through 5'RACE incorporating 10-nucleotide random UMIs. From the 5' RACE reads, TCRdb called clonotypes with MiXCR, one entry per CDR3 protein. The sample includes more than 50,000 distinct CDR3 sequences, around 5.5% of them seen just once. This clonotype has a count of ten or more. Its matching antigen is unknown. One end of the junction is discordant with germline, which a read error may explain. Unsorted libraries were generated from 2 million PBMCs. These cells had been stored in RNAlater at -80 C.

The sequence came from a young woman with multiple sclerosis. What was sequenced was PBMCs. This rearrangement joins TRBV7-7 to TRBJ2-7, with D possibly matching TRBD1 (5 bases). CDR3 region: CASSRSTDHSGEQYF. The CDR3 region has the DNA TGTGCTAGCAGCCGTTCGACAGACCACTCGGGCGAGCAGTACTTC. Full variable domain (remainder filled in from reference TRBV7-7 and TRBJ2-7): GAGVSQSPRYKVTKRGQDVTLRCDPISSHATLYWYQQALGQGPEFLTYFNYEAQPDKSGLPSDRFSAERPEGSISTLTIQRTEQRDSAMYRCASSRSTDHSGEQYFGPGTRLTVT.